Listed below are T cell receptor beta chains from one sample, sequenced in a study of human T cells and chemical hapten exposure. TCRdb passed the RACE reads through MiXCR, listing each CDR3 protein once. The sample lists approximately 260,000 distinct CDR3 sequences; around 7% were seen once. Sequenced material: whole blood, taken in connection with sensitization to the hapten diphenylcyclopropenone (DPC). The receptors were sampled from a man aged 18 to 29 with alopecia areata. Some clones in this sample may be carry-over from other donors' samples. Each CDR3 is given with its conserved first and last residue. D genes are given only for firm matches. The size entry is marked missing in some rows and otherwise reads once, few, many or a size class.

v_gene: TRBV6-2/TRBV6-3; j_gene: TRBJ2-5; abundance: .; d_gene: .; len: 13; CDR3aa: CASTDTSEETQYF; CDR3nt: TGTGCCAGCACCGACACTTCCGAAGAGACCCAGTACTTC
v_gene: TRBV11-2; j_gene: TRBJ2-1; abundance: few; d_gene: TRBD2; len: 14; CDR3aa: CASSVSGVYNEQFF; CDR3nt: TGTGCCAGCAGCGTTAGCGGGGTCTACAATGAGCAGTTCTTC
v_gene: TRBV6-5; j_gene: TRBJ1-4; abundance: few; d_gene: .; len: 13; CDR3aa: CASTGARQEKLFF; CDR3nt: TGTGCCAGCACGGGGGCCCGGCAGGAAAAACTGTTTTTT
v_gene: TRBV10-3; j_gene: TRBJ1-6; abundance: many; d_gene: .; len: 14; CDR3aa: CAISEAEVRSPLHF; CDR3nt: TGTGCCATCAGTGAAGCGGAAGTACGATCACCCCTCCACTTT
v_gene: TRBV28; j_gene: TRBJ2-7; abundance: few; d_gene: TRBD2; len: 13; CDR3aa: CASSWDYTYEQYF; CDR3nt: TGTGCCAGCAGTTGGGACTACACCTACGAGCAGTACTTC
v_gene: TRBV20-1; j_gene: TRBJ1-6; abundance: many; d_gene: .; len: 15; CDR3aa: CSARTARSVYSPLHF; CDR3nt: TGCAGTGCTAGGACCGCCCGGAGTGTTTATTCACCCCTCCACTTT
v_gene: TRBV10-1; j_gene: TRBJ1-2; abundance: .; d_gene: TRBD1; len: 14; CDR3aa: CASSESPGGFGYTF; CDR3nt: TGCGCCAGCAGTGAGTCGCCAGGGGGATTCGGCTACACCTTC
v_gene: TRBV7-2; j_gene: TRBJ2-7; abundance: .; d_gene: .; len: 12; CDR3aa: CASSYFLREQYF; CDR3nt: TGTGCCAGCAGCTATTTTCTGCGCGAGCAGTACTTC
v_gene: TRBV6-6; j_gene: TRBJ1-3; abundance: many; d_gene: .; len: 14; CDR3aa: CASSRGFSGNTIYF; CDR3nt: TGTGCCAGCAGCAGGGGTTTCTCTGGAAACACCATATATTTT
v_gene: TRBV6-1; j_gene: TRBJ2-5; abundance: few; d_gene: TRBD1; len: 18; CDR3aa: CASSEAMGTGGSRETQYF; CDR3nt: TGTGCCAGCAGTGAAGCAATGGGGACAGGGGGTTCACGAGAGACCCAGTACTTC
v_gene: TRBV12-3/TRBV12-4; j_gene: TRBJ2-3; abundance: many; d_gene: .; len: 16; CDR3aa: CASRPPRRRVGDTQYF; CDR3nt: TGTGCCAGCAGACCCCCTCGTCGGAGGGTTGGAGATACGCAGTATTTT
v_gene: TRBV6-1; j_gene: TRBJ1-4; abundance: .; d_gene: .; len: 17; CDR3aa: CASNEKGNQIANEKLFF; CDR3nt: TGTGCCAGCAATGAAAAGGGGAATCAGATCGCTAATGAAAAACTGTTTTTT
v_gene: TRBV6-6; j_gene: TRBJ1-5; abundance: .; d_gene: TRBD1; len: 18; CDR3aa: CASSYSGLGQGGNQPQHF; CDR3nt: TGTGCCAGCAGTTACTCAGGACTGGGACAGGGAGGCAATCAGCCCCAGCATTTT
v_gene: TRBV29-1; j_gene: TRBJ1-2; abundance: many; d_gene: .; len: 12; CDR3aa: CSVVAGNYGYTF; CDR3nt: TGCAGCGTTGTTGCAGGGAACTATGGCTACACCTTC
v_gene: TRBV28; j_gene: TRBJ1-5; abundance: .; d_gene: .; len: 15; CDR3aa: CASSLPLGGRQPQHF; CDR3nt: TGTGCCAGCAGTTTACCCCTCGGGGGCCGTCAGCCCCAGCATTTT
v_gene: TRBV5-1; j_gene: TRBJ1-5; abundance: .; d_gene: .; len: 15; CDR3aa: CASSLGVVGNQPQHF; CDR3nt: TGCGCCAGCAGCTTGGGGGTCGTGGGCAATCAGCCCCAGCATTTT
v_gene: TRBV4-3; j_gene: TRBJ2-5; abundance: many; d_gene: .; len: 14; CDR3aa: CASSQEAGQETQYF; CDR3nt: TGCGCCAGCAGCCAAGAGGCAGGGCAAGAGACCCAGTACTTC
v_gene: TRBV6-5; j_gene: TRBJ1-4; abundance: .; d_gene: .; len: 18; CDR3aa: CASSTRGRGEATNEKLFF; CDR3nt: TGTGCCAGCAGTACCCGGGGAAGGGGTGAAGCAACTAATGAAAAACTGTTTTTT
v_gene: TRBV3-1; j_gene: TRBJ2-3; abundance: .; d_gene: .; len: 14; CDR3aa: CASSQGAAWDTQYF; CDR3nt: TGTGCCAGCAGCCAGGGCGCAGCTTGGGATACGCAGTATTTT
v_gene: TRBV7-2; j_gene: TRBJ2-3; abundance: few; d_gene: TRBD1; len: 15; CDR3aa: CASSDRDSFTDTQYF; CDR3nt: TGTGCCAGCAGCGACAGGGACAGCTTCACAGATACGCAGTATTTT
v_gene: TRBV20-1; j_gene: TRBJ2-3; abundance: few; d_gene: .; len: 16; CDR3aa: CSARDPAVPEADTQYF; CDR3nt: TGCAGTGCTAGAGATCCAGCAGTTCCAGAGGCAGATACGCAGTATTTT
v_gene: TRBV7-2; j_gene: TRBJ2-7; abundance: .; d_gene: .; len: 13; CDR3aa: CASSLGGRAEQYF; CDR3nt: TGTGCCAGCAGCTTAGGGGGAAGGGCCGAGCAGTACTTC
v_gene: TRBV4-2; j_gene: TRBJ2-7; abundance: .; d_gene: .; len: 17; CDR3aa: CASSQVWGGDSTYEQYF; CDR3nt: TGTGCCAGCAGCCAAGTATGGGGCGGTGACAGCACCTACGAGCAGTACTTC
v_gene: TRBV6-6; j_gene: TRBJ2-7; abundance: .; d_gene: .; len: 14; CDR3aa: CASSELRDSYEQYF; CDR3nt: TGTGCCAGCAGTGAGCTACGGGACTCCTACGAGCAGTACTTC
v_gene: TRBV6-1; j_gene: TRBJ2-3; abundance: few; d_gene: TRBD1; len: 14; CDR3aa: CASSGRQGIDTQYF; CDR3nt: TGTGCCAGCAGTGGCCGACAGGGTATAGATACGCAGTATTTT
v_gene: TRBV7-7; j_gene: TRBJ1-5; abundance: .; d_gene: TRBD1; len: 15; CDR3aa: CASRSRDRGNQPQHF; CDR3nt: TGTGCCAGCAGATCGCGGGACAGGGGCAATCAGCCCCAGCATTTT
v_gene: TRBV11-2; j_gene: TRBJ2-7; abundance: .; d_gene: .; len: 14; CDR3aa: CASSLTASSYEQYF; CDR3nt: TGTGCCAGCAGCTTGACAGCATCCTCCTACGAGCAGTACTTC
v_gene: TRBV5-1; j_gene: TRBJ1-4; abundance: .; d_gene: .; len: 15; CDR3aa: CASSLLGDGGEKLFF; CDR3nt: TGCGCCAGCAGCTTACTTGGGGACGGTGGTGAAAAACTGTTTTTT
v_gene: TRBV5-1; j_gene: TRBJ2-1; abundance: many; d_gene: TRBD1; len: 15; CDR3aa: CASSWTGTENNEQFF; CDR3nt: TGCGCCAGCAGCTGGACCGGGACAGAAAACAATGAGCAGTTCTTC
v_gene: TRBV25-1; j_gene: TRBJ1-1; abundance: .; d_gene: .; len: 13; CDR3aa: CASSEAAAREAFF; CDR3nt: TGTGCCAGCAGTGAAGCAGCGGCACGTGAAGCTTTCTTT
v_gene: TRBV20-1; j_gene: TRBJ1-5; abundance: many; d_gene: .; len: 14; CDR3aa: CSAAGAYPNQPQHF; CDR3nt: TGCAGTGCGGCAGGCGCTTATCCCAATCAGCCCCAGCATTTT